The 9 T cell receptor beta chains below all came from one sample that was sequenced in a study of T cells in Graves' hyperthyroidism and ophthalmopathy. RNA transcripts provided the source from which TCR beta CDR3 regions were amplified. First-round RT-PCR of the TCR CDR3 relied on the HTBI primer set. MiXCR, applied by TCRdb to the multiplex PCR reads, yields one record per CDR3 protein. The sample carries 300,000 to 450,000 distinct CDR3 sequences, about a sixth recorded once. Material: blood. The origin of the receptors is a woman aged 18-30 years with Graves' hyperthyroidism that later progressed to Graves' ophthalmopathy.

In its sample, this clonotype was seen a few times. A much bigger clone sits one base away, suggesting this may be a read error. The rearrangement links TRBV10-3 to TRBJ2-7; 10 bases align to TRBD1. The CDR3 has 15 residues. Germline V CDR1 and CDR2: ENHRY, SYGVKD. The CDR3 here is CAISKSGTGEYERYF. CDR3 nucleotide sequence: TGTGCCATCAGTAAGTCCGGGACAGGGGAATACGAGCGGTACTTC.

This chain's CDR3 is CSARPAGFSYNEQFF. The CDR3 nucleotides read TGCAGTGCTAGGCCGGCCGGGTTCTCCTACAATGAGCAGTTCTTC. The chain links TRBV20-1 to TRBJ2-1, with no clear D. The CDR3 loop spans 15 amino acids. V lost 3 bases to trimming and J lost 0 bases, with 12 bases between them. CDR1 DFQATT and CDR2 SNEGSKA come from the germline V gene (reference sequence).

The CDR3, as DNA: TGCAGCGCTACCCTGACAGGGATGAGGGGGGAGACCCAGTACTTC. This translates into CSATLTGMRGETQYF. The J gene is TRBJ2-5, the V gene TRBV29-1; 7 bases line up with TRBD1. Germline V gives CDR1 SQVTM, CDR2 ANQGSEA. Trimming removed 7 bases from V and 5 bases from J; junction bases left unmatched: 16. There are 15 residues in the CDR3. Looking up the rest from reference TRBV29-1 and TRBJ2-5 gives the full variable domain: SAVISQKPSRDICQRGTSLTIQCQVDSQVTMMFWYRQQPGQSLTLIATANQGSEATYESGFVIDKFPISRPNLTFSTLTVSNMSPEDSSIYLCSATLTGMRGETQYFGPGTRLLVL.

The CDR3: CASFSTSGRFPTGELFF. CDR3 nucleotides: TGCGCCAGCTTCTCGACTAGCGGGAGATTTCCGACCGGGGAGCTGTTTTTT. The chain couples TRBV5-1 to TRBJ2-2; 12 bases are a match to TRBD2. Trimming removed 7 bases from V and 5 bases from J; junction bases left unmatched: 12. Germline lookup yields CDR1 SGHRS and CDR2 YFSETQ. The CDR3 length is 17 residues.

This clonotype was counted ten times or more. The genes are TRBV7-2 and TRBJ2-1; 11 bases fit TRBD2. This CDR3 spans 15 amino acids. Germline CDR1 and CDR2: SGHTA and FQGNSA. The trim removed 1 base at V and 8 bases at J, leaving 4 bases unmatched. CDR3 sequence (DNA): TGTGCCAGCAGCTTAGGGCTAGCGGGGGGAGATGAGCAGTTCTTC. It yields the protein CASSLGLAGGDEQFF.

The chain couples TRBV4-1 to TRBJ1-2; weak D call: TRBD1 (5 bases). The CDR3 runs to 16 residues. Looked up from germline, CDR1 is MGHRA and CDR2 is YSYEKL. Trimming took off 5 bases at V and 1 base at J, with 17 bases between the two ends. The CDR3 DNA is TGCGCCAGCAGCGCAATTGGGACCCGGTATAACTATGGCTACACCTTC. Translated, it gives CASSAIGTRYNYGYTF.

This clonotype was seen more than once but under ten times. The chain couples TRBV6-1 to TRBJ2-1, with D perhaps TRBD1 (7 bases). V lost 6 bases and J 0 bases, leaving 15 bases between the germline ends. Per the germline V gene, CDR1 is MNHNS and CDR2 is SASEGT. The CDR3 totals 16 residues. The DNA of the CDR3 is TGTGCCAGCAGCCAGGGGGGCGTAAGCTCCTACAATGAGCAGTTCTTC. Its protein is CASSQGGVSSYNEQFF.

The rearrangement uses TRBV5-1 and TRBJ2-6, with D possibly TRBD1 on 5 matching bases. Germline V lookup: CDR1 SGHRS, CDR2 YFSETQ. This CDR3 has 16 residues. V was pared by 0 bases and J by 0 bases, with 7 bases between. CDR3 sequence (DNA): TGCGCCAGCAGCTTGGGAAGGGGCTCTGGGGCCAACGTCCTGACTTTC. Its protein product is CASSLGRGSGANVLTF.

At least ten counts were recorded for this clonotype. V usage is TRBV7-2 and J usage is TRBJ1-1; D call uncertain. This CDR3 is built from 14 residues. From germline, CDR1 is SGHTA and CDR2 FQGNSA. Trimming stripped 6 bases from V and 4 bases from J, with 15 bases between. DNA for the CDR3: TGTGCCAGCAGTTTCATCGGGCCGGGCACTGAAGCTTTCTTT. Its translation: CASSFIGPGTEAFF. Complete variable domain (other parts from reference TRBV7-2 and TRBJ1-1): GAGVSQSPSNKVTEKGKDVELRCDPISGHTALYWYRQSLGQGLEFLIYFQGNSAPDKSGLPSDRFSAERTGGSVSTLTIQRTQQEDSAVYLCASSFIGPGTEAFFGQGTRLTVV.